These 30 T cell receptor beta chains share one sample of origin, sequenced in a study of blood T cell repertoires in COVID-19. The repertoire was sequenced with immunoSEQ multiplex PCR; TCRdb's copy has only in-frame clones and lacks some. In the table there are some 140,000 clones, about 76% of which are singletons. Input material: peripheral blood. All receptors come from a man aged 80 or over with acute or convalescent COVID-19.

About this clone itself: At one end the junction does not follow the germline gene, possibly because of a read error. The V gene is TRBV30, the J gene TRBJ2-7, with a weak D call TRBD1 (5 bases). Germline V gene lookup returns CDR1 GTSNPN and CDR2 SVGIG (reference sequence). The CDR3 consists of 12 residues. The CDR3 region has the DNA TGTGCCTGGGGGCAGGGCTCCCACGAGCAGTACTTC. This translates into CAWGQGSHEQYF.

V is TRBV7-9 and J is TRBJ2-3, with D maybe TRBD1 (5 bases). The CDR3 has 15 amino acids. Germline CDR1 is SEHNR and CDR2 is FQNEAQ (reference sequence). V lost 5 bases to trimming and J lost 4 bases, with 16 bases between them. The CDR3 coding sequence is TGTGCCAGCAGCCCAGGCAGGGTGGGGCCAGATACGCAGTATTTT. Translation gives CASSPGRVGPDTQYF. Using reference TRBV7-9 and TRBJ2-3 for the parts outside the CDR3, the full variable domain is DTGVSQNPRHKITKRGQNVTFRCDPISEHNRLYWYRQTLGQGPEFLTYFQNEAQLEKSRLLSDRFSAERPKGSFSTLEIQRTEQGDSAMYLCASSPGRVGPDTQYFGPGTRLTVL.

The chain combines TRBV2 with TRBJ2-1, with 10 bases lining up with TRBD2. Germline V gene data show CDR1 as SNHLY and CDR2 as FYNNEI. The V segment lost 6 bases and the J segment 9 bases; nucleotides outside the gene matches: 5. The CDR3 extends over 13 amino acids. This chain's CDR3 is CASRAGGLGEQFF. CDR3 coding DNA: TGTGCCAGCAGAGCGGGGGGGCTGGGTGAGCAGTTCTTC.

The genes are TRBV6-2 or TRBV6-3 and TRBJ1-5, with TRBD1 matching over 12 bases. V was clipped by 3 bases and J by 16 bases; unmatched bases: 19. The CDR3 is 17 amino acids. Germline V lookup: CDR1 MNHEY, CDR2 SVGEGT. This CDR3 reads CASSYPGQGALIHQLHF. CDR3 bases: TGTGCCAGCAGTTATCCGGGACAGGGGGCGTTGATCCATCAGCTACATTTT.

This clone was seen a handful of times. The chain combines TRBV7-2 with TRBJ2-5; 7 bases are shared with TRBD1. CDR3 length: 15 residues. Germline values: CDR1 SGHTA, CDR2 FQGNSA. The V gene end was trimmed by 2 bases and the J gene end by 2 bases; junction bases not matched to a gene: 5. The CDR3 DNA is TGTGCCAGCAGCTTAACAGCGGACAGGCAAGAGACCCAGTACTTC. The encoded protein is CASSLTADRQETQYF.

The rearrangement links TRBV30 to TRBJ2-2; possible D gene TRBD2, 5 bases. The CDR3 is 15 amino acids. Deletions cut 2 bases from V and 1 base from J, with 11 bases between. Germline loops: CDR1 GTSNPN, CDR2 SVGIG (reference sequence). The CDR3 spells CAWSSRAVNTGELFF. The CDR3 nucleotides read TGTGCCTGGAGTTCGCGGGCGGTGAACACCGGGGAGCTGTTTTTT.

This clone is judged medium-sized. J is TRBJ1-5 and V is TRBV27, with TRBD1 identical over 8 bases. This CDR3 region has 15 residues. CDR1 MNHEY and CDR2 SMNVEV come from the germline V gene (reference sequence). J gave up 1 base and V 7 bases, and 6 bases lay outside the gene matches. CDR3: CASKAGTGSNQPQHF. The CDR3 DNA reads TGTGCCAGCAAGGCCGGGACAGGAAGCAATCAGCCCCAGCATTTT.

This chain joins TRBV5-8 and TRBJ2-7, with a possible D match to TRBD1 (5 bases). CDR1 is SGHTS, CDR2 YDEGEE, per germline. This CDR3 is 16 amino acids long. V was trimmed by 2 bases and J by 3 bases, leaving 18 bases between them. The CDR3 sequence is CASSFQPGSSVYEQYF. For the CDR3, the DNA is TGTGCCAGCAGCTTCCAACCAGGGTCCTCCGTCTACGAGCAGTACTTC.

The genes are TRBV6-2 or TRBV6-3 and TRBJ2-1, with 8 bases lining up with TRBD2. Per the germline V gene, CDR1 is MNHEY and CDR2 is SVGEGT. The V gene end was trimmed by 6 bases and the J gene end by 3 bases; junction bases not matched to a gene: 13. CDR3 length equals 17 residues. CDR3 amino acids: CASSPGGGSYLYNEQFF. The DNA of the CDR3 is TGTGCCAGCAGCCCAGGCGGGGGGTCGTATCTCTACAATGAGCAGTTCTTC.

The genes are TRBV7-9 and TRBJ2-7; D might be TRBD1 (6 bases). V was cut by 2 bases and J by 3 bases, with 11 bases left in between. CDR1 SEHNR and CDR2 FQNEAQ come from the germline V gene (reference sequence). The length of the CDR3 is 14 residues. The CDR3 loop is CASSLTTGIYEQYF. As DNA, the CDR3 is TGTGCCAGCAGCTTAACAACAGGGATCTACGAGCAGTACTTC. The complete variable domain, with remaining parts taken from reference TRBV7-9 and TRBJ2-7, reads DTGVSQNPRHKITKRGQNVTFRCDPISEHNRLYWYRQTLGQGPEFLTYFQNEAQLEKSRLLSDRFSAERPKGSFSTLEIQRTEQGDSAMYLCASSLTTGIYEQYFGPGTRLTVT.

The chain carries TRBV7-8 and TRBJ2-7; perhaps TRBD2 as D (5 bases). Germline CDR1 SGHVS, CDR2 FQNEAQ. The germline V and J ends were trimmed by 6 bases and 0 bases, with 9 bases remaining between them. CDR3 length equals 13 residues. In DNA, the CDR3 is TGTGCCAGCAGTCTACTAGACTCCTACGAGCAGTACTTC. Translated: CASSLLDSYEQYF.

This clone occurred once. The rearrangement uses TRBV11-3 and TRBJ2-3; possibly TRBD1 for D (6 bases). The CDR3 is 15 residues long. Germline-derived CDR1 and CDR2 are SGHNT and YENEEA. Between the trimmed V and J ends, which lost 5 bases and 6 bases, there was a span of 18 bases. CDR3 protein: CASSKRGSTEDTQYF. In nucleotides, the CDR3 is TGTGCCAGCAGCAAGAGGGGGTCTACGGAGGATACGCAGTATTTT.

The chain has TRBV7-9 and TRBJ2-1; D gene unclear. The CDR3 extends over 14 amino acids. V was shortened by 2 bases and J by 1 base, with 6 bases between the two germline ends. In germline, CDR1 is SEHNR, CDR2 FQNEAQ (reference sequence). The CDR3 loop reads CASSLSRSYNEQFF. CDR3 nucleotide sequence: TGTGCCAGCAGCTTAAGCAGGTCCTACAATGAGCAGTTCTTC.

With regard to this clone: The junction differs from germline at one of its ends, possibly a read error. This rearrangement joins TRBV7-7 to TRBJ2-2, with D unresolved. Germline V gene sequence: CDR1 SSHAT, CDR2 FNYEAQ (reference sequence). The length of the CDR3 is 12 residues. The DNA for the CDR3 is TGTGCTAGCAGCCCTACCACCGGGGAGCTGTTTTTT. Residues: CASSPTTGELFF.

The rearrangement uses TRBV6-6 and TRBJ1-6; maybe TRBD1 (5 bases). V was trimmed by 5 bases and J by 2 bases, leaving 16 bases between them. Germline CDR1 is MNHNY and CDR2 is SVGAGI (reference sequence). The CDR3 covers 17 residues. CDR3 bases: TGTGCCAGCAGTCATACGACAGCCACTACCTATAATTCACCCCTCCACTTT. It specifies CASSHTTATTYNSPLHF.

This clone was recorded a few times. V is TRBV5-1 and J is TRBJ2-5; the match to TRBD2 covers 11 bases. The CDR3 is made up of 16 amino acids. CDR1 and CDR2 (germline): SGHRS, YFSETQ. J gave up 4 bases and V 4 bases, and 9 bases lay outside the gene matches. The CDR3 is CASSPQTSGVGETQYF. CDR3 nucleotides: TGCGCCAGCAGCCCTCAGACTAGCGGGGTTGGAGAGACCCAGTACTTC.

For the CDR3, the DNA is TGTGCCAGCAGTTTAGAGGCTCGACGGCGGCTGAATGAGCAGTTCTTC. Amino acids: CASSLEARRRLNEQFF. The J gene is TRBJ2-1, the V gene TRBV28; D gene unclear. The CDR3 is 16 residues long. V lost 2 bases, J lost 7 bases, and 18 bases lay in between. The germline CDR1 and CDR2 sequences are MDHEN and SYDVKM.

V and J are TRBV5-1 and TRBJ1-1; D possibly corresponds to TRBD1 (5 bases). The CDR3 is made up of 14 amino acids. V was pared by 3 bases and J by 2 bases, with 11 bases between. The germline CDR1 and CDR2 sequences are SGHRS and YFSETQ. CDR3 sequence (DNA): TGCGCCAGCAGCTATGCCAGGGCCAACACTGAAGCTTTCTTT. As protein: CASSYARANTEAFF.

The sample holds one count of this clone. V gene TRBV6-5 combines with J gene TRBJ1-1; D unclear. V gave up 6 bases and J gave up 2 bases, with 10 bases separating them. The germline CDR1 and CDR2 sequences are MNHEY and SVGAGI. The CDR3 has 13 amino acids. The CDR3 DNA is TGTGCCAGCAGCCACGGACTTAACACTGAAGCTTTCTTT. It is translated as CASSHGLNTEAFF.

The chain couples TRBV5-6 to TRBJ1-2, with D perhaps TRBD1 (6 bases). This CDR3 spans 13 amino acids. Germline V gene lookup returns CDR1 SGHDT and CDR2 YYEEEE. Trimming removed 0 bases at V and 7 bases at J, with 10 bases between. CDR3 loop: CASSLGGPGGYTF. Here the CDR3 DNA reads TGTGCCAGCAGCTTGGGGGGGCCTGGTGGCTACACCTTC.

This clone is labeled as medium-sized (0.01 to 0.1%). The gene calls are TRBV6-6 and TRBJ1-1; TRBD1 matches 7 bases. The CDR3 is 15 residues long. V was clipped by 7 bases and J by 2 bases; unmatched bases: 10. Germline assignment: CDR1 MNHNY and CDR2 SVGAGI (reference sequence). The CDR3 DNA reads TGTGCCAGCATCGACCCGGGACAGCCAAACACTGAAGCTTTCTTT. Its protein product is CASIDPGQPNTEAFF.

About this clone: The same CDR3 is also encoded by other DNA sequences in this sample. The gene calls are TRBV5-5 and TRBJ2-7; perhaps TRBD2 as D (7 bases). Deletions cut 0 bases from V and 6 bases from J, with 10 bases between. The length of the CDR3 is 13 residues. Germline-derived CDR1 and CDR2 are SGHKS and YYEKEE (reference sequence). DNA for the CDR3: TGTGCCAGCAGCTTGGACAGGGAGGGCGAGCAGTACTTC. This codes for CASSLDREGEQYF.

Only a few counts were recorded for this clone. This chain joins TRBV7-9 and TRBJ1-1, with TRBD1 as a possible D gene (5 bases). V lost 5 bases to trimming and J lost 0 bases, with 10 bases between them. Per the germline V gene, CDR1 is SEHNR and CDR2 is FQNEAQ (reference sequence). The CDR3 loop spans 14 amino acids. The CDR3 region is CASSPPQVNTEAFF. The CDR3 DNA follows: TGTGCCAGCAGCCCCCCACAGGTGAACACTGAAGCTTTCTTT. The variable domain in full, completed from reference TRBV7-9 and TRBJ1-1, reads DTGVSQNPRHKITKRGQNVTFRCDPISEHNRLYWYRQTLGQGPEFLTYFQNEAQLEKSRLLSDRFSAERPKGSFSTLEIQRTEQGDSAMYLCASSPPQVNTEAFFGQGTRLTVV.

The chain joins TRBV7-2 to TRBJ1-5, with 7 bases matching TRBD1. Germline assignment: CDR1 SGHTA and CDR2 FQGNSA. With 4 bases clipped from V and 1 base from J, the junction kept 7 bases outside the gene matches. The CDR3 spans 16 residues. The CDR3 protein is CASSSSQGVSNQPQHF. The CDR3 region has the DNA TGTGCCAGCAGCTCGAGTCAGGGGGTCAGCAATCAGCCCCAGCATTTT.

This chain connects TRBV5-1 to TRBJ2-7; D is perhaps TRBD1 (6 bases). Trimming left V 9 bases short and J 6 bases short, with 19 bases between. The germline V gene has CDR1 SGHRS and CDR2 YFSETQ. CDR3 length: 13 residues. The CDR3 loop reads CAIYRVGISEQYF. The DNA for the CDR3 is TGCGCCATCTACAGGGTCGGGATTAGCGAGCAGTACTTC.

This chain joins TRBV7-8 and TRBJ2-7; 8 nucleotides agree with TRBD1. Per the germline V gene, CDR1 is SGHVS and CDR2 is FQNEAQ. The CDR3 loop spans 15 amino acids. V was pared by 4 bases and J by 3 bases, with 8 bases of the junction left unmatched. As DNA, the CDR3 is TGTGCCAGCAGCTCACCACCGGACAGGGTCTACGAGCAGTACTTC. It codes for CASSSPPDRVYEQYF. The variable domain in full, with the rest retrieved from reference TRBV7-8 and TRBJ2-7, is GAGVSQSPRYKVAKRGQDVALRCDPISGHVSLFWYQQALGQGPEFLTYFQNEAQLDKSGLPSDRFFAERPEGSVSTLKIQRTQQEDSAVYLCASSSPPDRVYEQYFGPGTRLTVT.

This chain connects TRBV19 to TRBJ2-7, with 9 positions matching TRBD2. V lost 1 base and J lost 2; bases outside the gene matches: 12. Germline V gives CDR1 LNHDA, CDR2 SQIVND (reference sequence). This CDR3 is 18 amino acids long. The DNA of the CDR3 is TGTGCCAGTAGTATAGGACTTCCCCCACTAGCGGGCCCCTACGAGCAGTACTTC. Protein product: CASSIGLPPLAGPYEQYF.

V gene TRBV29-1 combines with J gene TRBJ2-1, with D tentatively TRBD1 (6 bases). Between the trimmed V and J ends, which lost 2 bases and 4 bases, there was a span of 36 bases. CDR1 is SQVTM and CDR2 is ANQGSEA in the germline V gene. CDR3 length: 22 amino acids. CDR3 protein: CSVESSRAGGSGDRKNYNEQFF. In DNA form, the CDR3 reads TGCAGCGTTGAAAGCTCGCGCGCTGGGGGCAGCGGAGACAGAAAAAATTACAATGAGCAGTTCTTC.

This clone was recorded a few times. The chain's CDR3 is CASSTSGTYSNQPQHF. The CDR3 nucleotides read TGTGCCAGCAGCACCTCCGGGACATATAGCAATCAGCCCCAGCATTTT. The rearrangement joins TRBV7-2 to TRBJ1-5, with a weak D call TRBD1 (6 bases). CDR3 size: 16 residues. Germline CDR1 reads SGHTA; CDR2 reads FQGNSA. Trimming took 5 bases from V and 0 from J, leaving 14 bases between them. The whole variable domain, remainder taken from reference TRBV7-2 and TRBJ1-5, is GAGVSQSPSNKVTEKGKDVELRCDPISGHTALYWYRQSLGQGLEFLIYFQGNSAPDKSGLPSDRFSAERTGGSVSTLTIQRTQQEDSAVYLCASSTSGTYSNQPQHFGDGTRLSIL.

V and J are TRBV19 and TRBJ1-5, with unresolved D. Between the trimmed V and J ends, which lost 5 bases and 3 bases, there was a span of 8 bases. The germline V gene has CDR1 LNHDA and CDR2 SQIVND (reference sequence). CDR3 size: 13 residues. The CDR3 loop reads CASSDTPNQPQHF. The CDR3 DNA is TGTGCCAGTAGTGACACCCCCAATCAGCCCCAGCATTTT.